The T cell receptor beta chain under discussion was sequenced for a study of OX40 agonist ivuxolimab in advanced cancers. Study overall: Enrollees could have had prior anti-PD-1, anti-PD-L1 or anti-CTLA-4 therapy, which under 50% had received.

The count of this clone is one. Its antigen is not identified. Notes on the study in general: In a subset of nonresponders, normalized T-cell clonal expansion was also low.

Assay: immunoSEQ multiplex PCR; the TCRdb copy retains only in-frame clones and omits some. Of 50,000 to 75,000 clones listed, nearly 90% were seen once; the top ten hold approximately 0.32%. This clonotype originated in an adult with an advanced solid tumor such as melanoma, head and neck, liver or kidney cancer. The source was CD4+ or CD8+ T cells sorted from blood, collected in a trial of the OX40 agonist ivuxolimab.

The CDR3 is CASSSPGTFYGYTF. The CDR3 bases are TGTGCCAGCAGTTCCCCAGGGACATTCTATGGCTACACCTTC. The chain recombines TRBV25-1 with TRBJ1-2; D might be TRBD1 (6 bases). Trimming took 5 bases from V and 4 from J, leaving 14 bases between them. Germline V gives CDR1 MGHDK, CDR2 SYGVNS. This CDR3 has 14 amino acids.